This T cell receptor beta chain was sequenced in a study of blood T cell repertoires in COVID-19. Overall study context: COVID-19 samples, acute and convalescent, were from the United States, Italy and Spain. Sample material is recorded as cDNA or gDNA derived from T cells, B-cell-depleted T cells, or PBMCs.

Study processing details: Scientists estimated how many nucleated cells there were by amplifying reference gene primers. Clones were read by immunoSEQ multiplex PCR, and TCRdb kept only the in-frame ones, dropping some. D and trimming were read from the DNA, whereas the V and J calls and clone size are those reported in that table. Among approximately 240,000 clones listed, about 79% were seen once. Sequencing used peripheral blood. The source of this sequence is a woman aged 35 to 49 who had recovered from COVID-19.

In DNA form, the CDR3 reads TGTGCCAGCAGCAGGACAGAAGGCTATGGCTACACCTTC. Protein product: CASSRTEGYGYTF. The chain uses TRBV5-4 and TRBJ1-2; tentative D call: TRBD1 (6 bases). V was shortened by 4 bases and J by 4 bases, with 11 bases between the two germline ends. Germline V CDR1 and CDR2: SGHNT, YYREEE (reference sequence). The length of the CDR3 is 13 residues.